Following are 6 T cell receptor beta chains from one sample sequenced in a study of T cells in localized non-small cell lung cancer (dated by TCRdb to about 2020). The library was made by the immunoSEQ multiplex PCR assay. TCRdb's version of the immuneACCESS table is confined to in-frame rearrangements and falls short of the full clone set. An unresolved V gene accounts for under half of the shortfall where checked; the remainder is of unknown origin. The sample table shows tens of thousands of clones, and over 85% are seen once. Together, the top ten hold more than 5.5% of the sample. Sequenced material: peripheral blood, taken before any cancer treatment. Receptors originate from a female donor over 55 with stage I lung adenocarcinoma.

This chain uses TRBV7-2 with TRBJ2-5; TRBD2 matches 10 bases. From germline, CDR1 is SGHTA and CDR2 FQGNSA. The CDR3 length is 15 residues. With 1 base clipped from V and 1 base from J, the junction kept 0 bases outside the gene matches. The CDR3 sequence: CASSLVAGGQETQYF. The CDR3 DNA follows: TGTGCCAGCAGCTTAGTAGCGGGGGGCCAAGAGACCCAGTACTTC.

The chain recombines TRBV7-2 with TRBJ2-4; no clear D gene. Germline CDR1 reads SGHTA; CDR2 reads FQGNSA. The CDR3 totals 16 residues. Trimming pared 8 bases from V and 0 bases from J, leaving 17 bases between. Here the CDR3 DNA reads TGTGCCAGCGCCCCGCCGCCGGAGAGAGCCAAAAACATTCAGTACTTC. It translates to CASAPPPERAKNIQYF.

The chain combines TRBV5-1 with TRBJ1-6; D not certain. V dropped 4 bases and J dropped 10 bases, with 15 bases sitting between them. The CDR3 runs 14 residues. CDR1 SGHRS and CDR2 YFSETQ come from the germline V gene. The CDR3 loop is CASSPDRGYSPLHF. The CDR3 DNA is TGCGCCAGCAGCCCCGATCGGGGATACTCACCCCTCCACTTT. Using reference TRBV5-1 and TRBJ1-6 for the parts outside the CDR3, the full variable domain is KAGVTQTPRYLIKTRGQQVTLSCSPISGHRSVSWYQQTPGQGLQFLFEYFSETQRNKGNFPGRFSGRQFSNSRSEMNVSTLELGDSALYLCASSPDRGYSPLHFGNGTRLTVT.

This clone was recorded only once. The chain joins TRBV6-5 to TRBJ1-1; 10 bases fit TRBD1. Germline V CDR1 and CDR2: MNHEY, SVGAGI. V trimming: 6 bases; J trimming: 4 bases; junction bases outside the gene matches: 8. This CDR3 spans 15 amino acids. CDR3 DNA sequence: TGTGCCAGCAGCCAGTCTTGGACAGGGGGCACTGAAGCTTTCTTT. Translated: CASSQSWTGGTEAFF.

The V call is TRBV21-1, the J call TRBJ1-1; TRBD1 is the table's D call and was not checked against the DNA. TRBV21-1 is classified as a pseudogene. This CDR3 spans 17 amino acids. This CDR3 reads CASSKAVEADMNTEAFF. CDR3 nucleotides: TGTGCCAGCAGCAAAGCGGTTGAAGCAGACATGAACACTGAAGCTTTCTTT.

This chain connects TRBV7-2 to TRBJ2-7; 11 bases are shared with TRBD2. Germline V gene lookup returns CDR1 SGHTA and CDR2 FQGNSA. The V and J ends lost 0 bases and 2 bases, in that order; junction bases with no gene match: 3. The CDR3 is made up of 16 amino acids. The CDR3 protein is CASSLAGTSGAYEQYF. In DNA form, the CDR3 reads TGTGCCAGCAGCTTAGCCGGGACTAGCGGAGCCTACGAGCAGTACTTC.